This paragraph reports one T cell receptor beta chain. This entry comes from a study of monozygotic twins with inflammatory bowel disease. Germline CDR1 DFQATT, CDR2 SNEGSKA (reference sequence). The CDR3 runs to 13 residues. Via template switching, UMIs carrying a 6-nucleotide sample barcode were introduced. TCRalpha and TCRbeta cDNA went through nested PCRs of roughly 17 and 9 cycles, two in total. TCRdb reprocessed the 5' RACE reads; each CDR3 protein has one entry and no DNA is given. Its table lists approximately 420,000 distinct CDR3 sequences. The sample taken for sequencing was blood. The rearrangement joins TRBV20-1 to TRBJ2-1; there is no DNA to check the TCRdb D call of TRBD2. This receptor was identified in a human donor with ulcerative colitis or Crohn's disease, or a healthy co-twin of an affected twin (not recorded which). The CDR3: CSARDPSGRWQFF.